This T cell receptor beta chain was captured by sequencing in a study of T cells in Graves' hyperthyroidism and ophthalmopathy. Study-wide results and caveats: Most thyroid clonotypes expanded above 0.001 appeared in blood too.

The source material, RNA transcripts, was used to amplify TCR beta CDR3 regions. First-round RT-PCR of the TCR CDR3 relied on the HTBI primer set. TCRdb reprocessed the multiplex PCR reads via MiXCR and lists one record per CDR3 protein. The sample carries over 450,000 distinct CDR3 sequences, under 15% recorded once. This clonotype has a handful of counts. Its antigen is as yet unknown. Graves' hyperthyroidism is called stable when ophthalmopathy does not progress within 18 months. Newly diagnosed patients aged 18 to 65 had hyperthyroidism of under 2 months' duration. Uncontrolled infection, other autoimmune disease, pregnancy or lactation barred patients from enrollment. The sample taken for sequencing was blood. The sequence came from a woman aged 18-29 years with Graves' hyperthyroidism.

Written as DNA, the CDR3 is TGTGCCAGCAGTGGCCACCGTGGGGCGGGAGGGCCAGTAGGGTTCTACAATGAGCAGTTCTTC. The encoded protein is CASSGHRGAGGPVGFYNEQFF. The genes are TRBV6-1 and TRBJ2-1; 9 bases fit TRBD2. Germline trimming cut 4 bases from V and 3 bases from J; bases unmatched to any gene: 22. CDR1 MNHNS and CDR2 SASEGT come from the germline V gene. This CDR3 is built from 21 residues.